This TCR beta chain was captured in a study of blood T cells in healthy people across ages. Study results and limitations: The authors considered diversity estimates from one million T cells to be underestimates.

This CDR3 spans 16 amino acids. Germline CDR1 and CDR2: LGHNA and YNFKEQ. The V gene lost 5 bases and the J gene lost 1 base, with 16 bases spanning the gap. Together with a sample-barcoded 5' primer, a J-beta primer mix was included in a second PCR lasting roughly 6 to 12 cycles. Each cDNA was tagged by a template-switch adaptor containing 12 random nucleotides. The yield of each sample was at least 2.5 million CDR3-containing paired-end reads. TCRdb reprocessed the 5' RACE reads via MiXCR and lists one record per CDR3 protein. The sample holds approximately 800,000 distinct CDR3 sequences; more than 50% are singletons and the top ten take about 26%. There are a few counts of this clonotype. Antigen unknown.

The chain couples TRBV4-2 to TRBJ2-3; D not resolved. Sequencing was performed on blood. The TCR originated in a man in his forties or fifties in good health. Written as DNA, the CDR3 is TGTGCCAGCAGCACCGGGCAGTCCCGGGGCACAGATACGCAGTATTTT. Its translation is CASSTGQSRGTDTQYF.